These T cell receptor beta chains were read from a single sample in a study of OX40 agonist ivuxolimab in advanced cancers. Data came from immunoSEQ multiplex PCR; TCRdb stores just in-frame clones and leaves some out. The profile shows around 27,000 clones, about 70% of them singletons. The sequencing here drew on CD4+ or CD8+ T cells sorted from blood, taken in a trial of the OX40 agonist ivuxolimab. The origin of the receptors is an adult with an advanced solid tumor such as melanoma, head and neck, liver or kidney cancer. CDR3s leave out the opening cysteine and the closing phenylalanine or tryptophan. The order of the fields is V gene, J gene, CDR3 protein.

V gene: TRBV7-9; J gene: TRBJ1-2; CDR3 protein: ASSLFDRVLGYT
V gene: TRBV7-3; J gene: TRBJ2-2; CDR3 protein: ASSSGQNGELF
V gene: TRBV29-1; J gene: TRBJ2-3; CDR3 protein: SVSGGEYTDTQY
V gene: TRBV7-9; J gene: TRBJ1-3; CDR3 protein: ASSQGRTGNTIY
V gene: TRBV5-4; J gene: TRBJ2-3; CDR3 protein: ASSTLPGTSTDTQY
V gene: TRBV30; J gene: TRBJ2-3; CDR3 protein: AWSVANTDTQY
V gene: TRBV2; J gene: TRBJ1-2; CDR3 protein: ASMELSRPSYGYT
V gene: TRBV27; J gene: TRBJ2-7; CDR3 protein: ASSLNQGISYEQY
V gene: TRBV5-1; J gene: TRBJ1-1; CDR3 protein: ASSLGQGWGGTEAF
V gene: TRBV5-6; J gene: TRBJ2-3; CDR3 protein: ASSPPVGPRDSFTDTQY
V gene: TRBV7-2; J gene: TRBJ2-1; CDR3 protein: ASSILTGGEQF
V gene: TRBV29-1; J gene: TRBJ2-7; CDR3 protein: SVFADGYEQY
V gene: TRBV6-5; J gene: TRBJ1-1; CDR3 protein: ASSYSVNTEAF
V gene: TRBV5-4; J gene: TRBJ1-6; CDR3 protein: ASSQGWQDSYNSPLH
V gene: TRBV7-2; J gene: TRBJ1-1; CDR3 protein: ASSLGETGGVAF
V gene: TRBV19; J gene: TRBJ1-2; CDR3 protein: ASGAGNYGYT
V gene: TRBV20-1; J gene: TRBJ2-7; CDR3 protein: SAMAGYEQY
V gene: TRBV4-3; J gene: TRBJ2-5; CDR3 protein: ASSQDLPILAGEQETQY
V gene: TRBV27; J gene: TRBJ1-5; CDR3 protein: ASSRDVGQPQH
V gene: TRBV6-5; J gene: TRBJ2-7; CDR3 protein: ASSPHPYEQY
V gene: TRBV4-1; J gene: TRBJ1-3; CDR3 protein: ASSSKGGTPLSGNTIY
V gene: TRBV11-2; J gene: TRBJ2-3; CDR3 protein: ASSLAGRSTDTQY
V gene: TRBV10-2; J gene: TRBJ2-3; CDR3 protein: ASSDQGSTDTQY
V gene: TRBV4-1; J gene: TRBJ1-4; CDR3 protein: ASSQEDLNRGEKLF
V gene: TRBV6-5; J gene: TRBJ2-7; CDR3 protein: ASREGGGSYEQY
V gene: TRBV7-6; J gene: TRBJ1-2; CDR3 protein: ASSLDEGGYGYT
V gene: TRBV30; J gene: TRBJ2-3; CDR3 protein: AWIKGGGTSWDTQY
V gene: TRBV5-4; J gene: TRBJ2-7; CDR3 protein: ASSMGQAYEQY
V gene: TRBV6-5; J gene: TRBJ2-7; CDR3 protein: ASSFEGPGYEQY
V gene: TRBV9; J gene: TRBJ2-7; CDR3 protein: ASSVGGTGAYEQY
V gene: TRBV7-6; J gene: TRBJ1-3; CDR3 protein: ASSLGVSGGNTIY
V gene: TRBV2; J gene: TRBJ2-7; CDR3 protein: ASSLGLYEQY
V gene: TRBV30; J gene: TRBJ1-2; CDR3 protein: AWALARRKTYGYT
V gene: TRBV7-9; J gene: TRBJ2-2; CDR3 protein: ASSLDPAGANTGELF
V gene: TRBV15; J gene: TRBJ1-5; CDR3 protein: ATSSAVGTEQPQH
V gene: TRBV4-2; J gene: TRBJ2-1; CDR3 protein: ASSQTRGYRVEQF
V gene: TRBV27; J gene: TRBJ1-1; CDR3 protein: ASGPTTEAF
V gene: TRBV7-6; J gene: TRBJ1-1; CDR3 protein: ASSSLGWTGPNTEAF
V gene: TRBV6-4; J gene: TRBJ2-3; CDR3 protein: ASSRAGGTDTQY
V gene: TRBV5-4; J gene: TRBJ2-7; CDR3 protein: ASSSIPSYEQY
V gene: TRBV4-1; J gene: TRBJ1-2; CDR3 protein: ASSQDPGQGPYGYT
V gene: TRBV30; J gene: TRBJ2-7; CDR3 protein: AWSGDGEQY
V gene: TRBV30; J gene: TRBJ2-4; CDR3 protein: AWSVGTGDDIQY
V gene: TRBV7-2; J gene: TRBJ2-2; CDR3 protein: ASSRRGTGGAGELF
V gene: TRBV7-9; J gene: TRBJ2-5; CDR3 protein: ASSLVNWSGEETQY
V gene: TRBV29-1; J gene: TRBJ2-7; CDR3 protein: SVLVSGDEQY
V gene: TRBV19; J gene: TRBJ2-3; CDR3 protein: ASSWGGGRSTDTQY
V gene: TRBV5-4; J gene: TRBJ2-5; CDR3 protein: ATAMRGDRGETQY
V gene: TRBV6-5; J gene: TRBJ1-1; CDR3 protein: ASSYSAGNTEAF
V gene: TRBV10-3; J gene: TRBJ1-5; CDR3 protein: AISQGGGQPQH
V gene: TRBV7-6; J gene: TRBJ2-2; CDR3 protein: ASSIPSGGADTGELF
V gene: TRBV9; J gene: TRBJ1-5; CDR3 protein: ASSVGEGQPQH
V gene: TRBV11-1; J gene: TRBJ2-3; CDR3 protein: ASSDLSLADTQY
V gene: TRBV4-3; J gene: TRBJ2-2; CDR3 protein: ASSQDRVSPDTGELF
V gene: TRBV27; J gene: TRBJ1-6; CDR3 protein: ASSWGRGDSPLH
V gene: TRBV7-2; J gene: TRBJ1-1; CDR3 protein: ASSRSAGGNTEAF
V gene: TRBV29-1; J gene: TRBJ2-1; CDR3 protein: SVVGGRGFEEQF
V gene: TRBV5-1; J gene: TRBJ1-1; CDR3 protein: ASSFRGVNTEAF